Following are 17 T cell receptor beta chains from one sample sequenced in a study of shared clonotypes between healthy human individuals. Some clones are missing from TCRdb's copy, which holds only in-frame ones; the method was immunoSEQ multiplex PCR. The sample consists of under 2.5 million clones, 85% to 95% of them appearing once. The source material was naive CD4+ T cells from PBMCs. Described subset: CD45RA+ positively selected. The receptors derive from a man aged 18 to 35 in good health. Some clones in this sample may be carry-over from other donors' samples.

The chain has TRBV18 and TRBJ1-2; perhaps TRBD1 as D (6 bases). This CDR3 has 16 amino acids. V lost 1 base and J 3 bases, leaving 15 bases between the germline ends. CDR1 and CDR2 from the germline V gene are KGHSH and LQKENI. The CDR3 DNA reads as TGTGCCAGCTCACCACTTATCAGACAGGTCGACTATGGCTACACCTTC. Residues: CASSPLIRQVDYGYTF.

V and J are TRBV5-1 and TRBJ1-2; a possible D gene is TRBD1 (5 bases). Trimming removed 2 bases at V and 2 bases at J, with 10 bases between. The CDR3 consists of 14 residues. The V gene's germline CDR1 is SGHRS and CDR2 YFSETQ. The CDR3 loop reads CASSFGDWNYGYTF. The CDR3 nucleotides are TGCGCCAGCAGCTTCGGGGACTGGAACTATGGCTACACCTTC. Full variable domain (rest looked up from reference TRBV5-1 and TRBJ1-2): KAGVTQTPRYLIKTRGQQVTLSCSPISGHRSVSWYQQTPGQGLQFLFEYFSETQRNKGNFPGRFSGRQFSNSRSEMNVSTLELGDSALYLCASSFGDWNYGYTFGSGTRLTVV.

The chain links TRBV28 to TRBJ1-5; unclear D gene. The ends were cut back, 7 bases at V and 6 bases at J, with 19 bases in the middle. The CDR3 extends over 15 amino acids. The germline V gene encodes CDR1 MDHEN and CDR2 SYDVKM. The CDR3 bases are TGTGCCAGCACCCCCTCCACCCCCGGGAGTCAGCCCCAGCATTTT. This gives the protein CASTPSTPGSQPQHF.

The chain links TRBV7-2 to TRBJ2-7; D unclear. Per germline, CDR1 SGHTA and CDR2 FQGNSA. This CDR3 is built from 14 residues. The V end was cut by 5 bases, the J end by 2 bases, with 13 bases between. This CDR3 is CASSTTPGPYEQYF. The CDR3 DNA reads TGTGCCAGCAGCACCACGCCGGGTCCCTACGAGCAGTACTTC.

The CDR3 is CAISFGQVYGYTF. The CDR3 DNA follows: TGTGCCATCAGTTTTGGACAGGTCTATGGCTACACCTTC. V and J are TRBV10-3 and TRBJ1-2; TRBD1 aligns across 7 bases. Germline CDR1 is ENHRY and CDR2 is SYGVKD. The CDR3 covers 13 residues. The V segment lost 5 bases and the J segment 4 bases; nucleotides outside the gene matches: 4.

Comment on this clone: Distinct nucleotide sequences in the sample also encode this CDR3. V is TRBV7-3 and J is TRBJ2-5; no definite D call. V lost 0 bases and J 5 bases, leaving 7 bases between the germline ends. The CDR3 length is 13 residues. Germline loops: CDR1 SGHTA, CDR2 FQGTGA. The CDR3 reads CASSLTSAETQYF. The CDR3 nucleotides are TGTGCCAGCAGCTTAACGTCAGCCGAGACCCAGTACTTC.

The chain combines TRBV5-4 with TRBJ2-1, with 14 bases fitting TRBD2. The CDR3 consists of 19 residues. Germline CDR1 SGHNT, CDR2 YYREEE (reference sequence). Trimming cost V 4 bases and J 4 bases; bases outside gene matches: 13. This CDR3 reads CASSALGLAGELGYNEQFF. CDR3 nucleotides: TGTGCCAGCAGCGCCCTGGGACTAGCGGGAGAGCTAGGGTACAATGAGCAGTTCTTC.

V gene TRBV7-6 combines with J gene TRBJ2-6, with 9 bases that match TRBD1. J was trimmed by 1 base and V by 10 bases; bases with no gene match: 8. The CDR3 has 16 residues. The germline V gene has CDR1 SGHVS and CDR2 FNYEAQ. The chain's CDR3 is CATEDRGISGANVLTF. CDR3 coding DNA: TGTGCCACCGAGGACAGGGGCATATCTGGGGCCAACGTCCTGACTTTC.

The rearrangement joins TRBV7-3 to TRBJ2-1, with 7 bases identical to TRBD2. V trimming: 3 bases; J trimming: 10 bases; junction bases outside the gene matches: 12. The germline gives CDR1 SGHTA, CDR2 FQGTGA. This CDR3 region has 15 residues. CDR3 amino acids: CASSFAGVSMGEQFF. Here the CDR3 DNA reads TGTGCCAGCAGCTTTGCGGGAGTGTCCATGGGCGAGCAGTTCTTC.

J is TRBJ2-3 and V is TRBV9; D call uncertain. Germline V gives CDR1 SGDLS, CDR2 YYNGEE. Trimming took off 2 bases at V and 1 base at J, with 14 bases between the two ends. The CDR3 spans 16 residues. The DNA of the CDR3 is TGTGCCAGCAGCGTTGGACCGCCGAGAGGCACAGATACGCAGTATTTT. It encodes CASSVGPPRGTDTQYF.

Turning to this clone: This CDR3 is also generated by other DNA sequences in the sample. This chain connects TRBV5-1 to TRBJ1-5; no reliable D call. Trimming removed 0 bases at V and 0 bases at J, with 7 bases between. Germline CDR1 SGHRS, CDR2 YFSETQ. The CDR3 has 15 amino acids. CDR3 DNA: TGCGCCAGCAGCTTGGGAGGGAATAGCAATCAGCCCCAGCATTTT. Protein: CASSLGGNSNQPQHF.

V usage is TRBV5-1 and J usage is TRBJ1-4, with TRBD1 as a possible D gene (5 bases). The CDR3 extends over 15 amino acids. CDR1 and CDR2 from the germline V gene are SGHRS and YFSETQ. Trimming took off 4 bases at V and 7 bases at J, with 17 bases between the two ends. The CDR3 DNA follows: TGCGCCAGCAGCCTGAGGGTCGGGGGATTTGAAAAACTGTTTTTT. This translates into CASSLRVGGFEKLFF.

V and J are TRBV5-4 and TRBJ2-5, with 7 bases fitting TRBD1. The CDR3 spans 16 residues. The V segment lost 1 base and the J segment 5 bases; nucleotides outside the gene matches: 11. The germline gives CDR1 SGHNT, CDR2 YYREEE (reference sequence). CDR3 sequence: CASSLPRPGGMETQYF. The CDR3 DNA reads TGTGCCAGCAGCTTGCCTCGCCCAGGGGGAATGGAGACCCAGTACTTC.

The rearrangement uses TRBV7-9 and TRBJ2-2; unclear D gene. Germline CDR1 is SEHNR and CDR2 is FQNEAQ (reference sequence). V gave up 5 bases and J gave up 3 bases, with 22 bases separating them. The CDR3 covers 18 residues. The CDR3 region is CASSQIWPSSRDTGELFF. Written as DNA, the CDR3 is TGTGCCAGCAGCCAGATATGGCCGAGCAGTAGGGACACCGGGGAGCTGTTTTTT.

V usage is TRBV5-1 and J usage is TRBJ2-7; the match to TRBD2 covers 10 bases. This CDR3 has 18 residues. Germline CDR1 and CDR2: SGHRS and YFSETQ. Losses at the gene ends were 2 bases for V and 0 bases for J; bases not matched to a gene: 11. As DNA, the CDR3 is TGCGCCAGCAGCTTCGGGCTAGCGGGAGCGTTCAGCTCCTACGAGCAGTACTTC. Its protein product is CASSFGLAGAFSSYEQYF. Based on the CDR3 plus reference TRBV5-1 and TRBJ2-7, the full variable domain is KAGVTQTPRYLIKTRGQQVTLSCSPISGHRSVSWYQQTPGQGLQFLFEYFSETQRNKGNFPGRFSGRQFSNSRSEMNVSTLELGDSALYLCASSFGLAGAFSSYEQYFGPGTRLTVT.

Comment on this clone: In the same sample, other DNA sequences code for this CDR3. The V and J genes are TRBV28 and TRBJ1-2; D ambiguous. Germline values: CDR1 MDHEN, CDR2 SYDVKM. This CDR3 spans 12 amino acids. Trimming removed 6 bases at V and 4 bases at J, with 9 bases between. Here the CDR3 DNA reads TGTGCCAGCAGCCCTGACACCTATGGCTACACCTTC. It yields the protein CASSPDTYGYTF.

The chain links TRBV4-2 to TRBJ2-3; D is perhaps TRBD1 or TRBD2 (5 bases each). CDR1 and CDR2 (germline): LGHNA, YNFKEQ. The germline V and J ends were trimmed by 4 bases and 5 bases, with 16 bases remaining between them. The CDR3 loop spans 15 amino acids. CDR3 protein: CASSLPRTSGDTQYF. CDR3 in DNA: TGTGCCAGCAGCCTACCAAGGACAAGCGGAGATACGCAGTATTTT.